The 30 T cell receptor beta chains given below trace back to one sample, sequenced in a study of blood T cell repertoires in COVID-19. The method was immunoSEQ multiplex PCR; TCRdb's version includes in-frame clones alone and lacks a portion of them. The sample lists some 64,000 clones; under 80% were seen once. Sequencing input: PBMCs or T cells enriched from blood (not recorded which). These TCRs come from a woman between 55 and 75 years old who had been exposed to COVID-19.

V usage is TRBV19 and J usage is TRBJ1-6, with D perhaps matching TRBD1 (6 bases). Trimming stripped 5 bases from V and 7 bases from J, with 9 bases between. CDR1 is LNHDA, CDR2 SQIVND, per germline (reference sequence). The CDR3 is made up of 13 amino acids. This chain's CDR3 is CASSLQGNSPLHF. The DNA for the CDR3 is TGTGCCAGTAGTCTTCAGGGGAATTCACCCCTCCACTTT.

The chain combines TRBV30 with TRBJ2-1, with 7 bases that match TRBD1. Germline assignment: CDR1 GTSNPN and CDR2 SVGIG (reference sequence). There are 16 residues in the CDR3. Trimming at V came to 2 bases and at J to 0 bases, leaving 7 bases not matched to a gene. For the CDR3, the DNA is TGTGCCTGGAGTAGGGGGCGAGAAACCTCCTACAATGAGCAGTTCTTC. This codes for CAWSRGRETSYNEQFF.

The chain recombines TRBV7-9 with TRBJ2-5; 12 bases are a match to TRBD2. The germline V gene encodes CDR1 SEHNR and CDR2 FQNEAQ (reference sequence). Trimming at V came to 5 bases and at J to 7 bases, leaving 14 bases not matched to a gene. This CDR3 comprises 17 residues. The CDR3 DNA reads as TGTGCCAGCAGCCACCCCCCTAGCGGGAGGGCCGCGGGGACCCAGTACTTC. Translating gives CASSHPPSGRAAGTQYF.

This clone was seen just once. V gene TRBV30 combines with J gene TRBJ1-5; perhaps TRBD1 as D (5 bases). With 3 bases removed from V and 11 bases from J, the gap between germline ends came to 17 bases. The CDR3 sequence is 13 residues long. The germline V gene has CDR1 GTSNPN and CDR2 SVGIG (reference sequence). Written as DNA, the CDR3 is TGTGCCTGGAGCCCAGGGTTGGGATGGACCCAGCATTTT. Protein: CAWSPGLGWTQHF. The full variable domain, rest sourced from reference TRBV30 and TRBJ1-5, is SQTIHQWPATLVQPVGSPLSLECTVEGTSNPNLYWYRQAAGRGLQLLFYSVGIGQISSEVPQNLSASRPQDRQFILSSKKLLLSDSGFYLCAWSPGLGWTQHFGDGTRLSIL.

This chain links TRBV7-2 with TRBJ1-6; TRBD1 is a possible D gene (5 bases). The CDR3 runs to 15 residues. The ends were cut back, 2 bases at V and 7 bases at J, with 12 bases in the middle. The germline V gene encodes CDR1 SGHTA and CDR2 FQGNSA. The DNA for the CDR3 is TGTGCCAGCAGCTTAACCCCGACAGCAAATTCACCCCTCCACTTT. Translation: CASSLTPTANSPLHF.

The V call is TRBV6-1, the J call TRBJ2-5, with 8 bases identical to TRBD2. The germline CDR1 and CDR2 sequences are MNHNS and SASEGT. Germline trimming cut 3 bases from V and 1 base from J; bases unmatched to any gene: 1. The CDR3 has 14 residues. The CDR3 nucleotides read TGTGCCAGCAGTGAGCTAGCGGGCCAAGAGACCCAGTACTTC. It specifies CASSELAGQETQYF.

The rearrangement uses TRBV7-9 and TRBJ1-2; TRBD1 aligns across 7 bases. This CDR3 is built from 14 residues. With 5 bases clipped from V and 7 bases from J, the junction kept 10 bases outside the gene matches. Germline V lookup: CDR1 SEHNR, CDR2 FQNEAQ (reference sequence). The CDR3 DNA follows: TGTGCCAGCAGCCCGCTAGGTAGGGGGCCTGGCTACACCTTC. Translation: CASSPLGRGPGYTF.

This sequence joins TRBV7-9 and TRBJ1-6, with a possible D match to TRBD1 (6 bases). V was shortened by 6 bases and J by 4 bases, with 16 bases between the two germline ends. CDR1 and CDR2 (germline): SEHNR, FQNEAQ (reference sequence). There are 16 residues in the CDR3. Here the CDR3 DNA reads TGTGCCAGCAGGGACGCGACAGGAAAATATAATTCACCCCTCCACTTT. Its translation is CASRDATGKYNSPLHF.

This clone was counted a few times. The V and J genes are TRBV24-1 and TRBJ2-7; 7 nucleotides agree with TRBD2. The germline CDR1 and CDR2 sequences are KGHDR and SFDVKD. This CDR3 has 14 amino acids. J lost 6 bases, V lost 3 bases, and 7 bases had no gene match. The CDR3 loop reads CATSDRLGGVEQYF. The CDR3 nucleotides are TGTGCCACCAGTGATCGCCTGGGGGGGGTCGAGCAGTACTTC.

The chain employs TRBV29-1 and TRBJ2-2; 12 nucleotides match TRBD1. V lost 0 bases, J lost 8 bases, and 7 bases stayed unmatched. Germline lookup yields CDR1 SQVTM and CDR2 ANQGSEA. The CDR3 length is 16 residues. For the CDR3, the DNA is TGCAGCGTTGAAGATAGGGGACAGGGGGCGATTGGGGAGCTGTTTTTT. Translation gives CSVEDRGQGAIGELFF.

The chain is built from TRBV19 and TRBJ1-2, with unresolved D. The CDR3 runs 11 residues. The V end was cut by 3 bases, the J end by 7 bases, with 6 bases between. Per germline, CDR1 LNHDA and CDR2 SQIVND (reference sequence). The CDR3 is CASSIRGGYTF. The CDR3, as DNA: TGTGCCAGTAGTATCCGGGGTGGCTACACCTTC. The whole variable domain, remainder taken from reference TRBV19 and TRBJ1-2, is DGGITQSPKYLFRKEGQNVTLSCEQNLNHDAMYWYRQDPGQGLRLIYYSQIVNDFQKGDIAEGYSVSREKKESFPLTVTSAQKNPTAFYLCASSIRGGYTFGSGTRLTVV.

The chain combines TRBV19 with TRBJ2-1, with D tentatively TRBD2 (5 bases). CDR1 LNHDA and CDR2 SQIVND come from the germline V gene (reference sequence). The CDR3 is 14 amino acids. V was clipped by 7 bases and J by 9 bases, with 19 bases between them. The CDR3 coding sequence is TGTGCCAGTACCCCACGGGCTAGCTGGGGTGAGCAGTTCTTC. This gives the protein CASTPRASWGEQFF.

The J gene is TRBJ1-4, the V gene TRBV28; D ambiguous. This CDR3 contains 11 residues. Germline assignment: CDR1 MDHEN and CDR2 SYDVKM. V dropped 5 bases and J dropped 8 bases, with 6 bases sitting between them. The DNA for the CDR3 is TGTGCCAGCAGTCCACAGGAAAAACTGTTTTTT. It yields the protein CASSPQEKLFF.

At least ten counts were recorded for this clone. The V and J genes are TRBV30 and TRBJ2-2, with D perhaps TRBD1 (5 bases). CDR3 length: 14 residues. CDR1 is GTSNPN and CDR2 is SVGIG in the germline V gene (reference sequence). V lost 0 bases and J lost 1, with 6 bases in between. CDR3 in DNA: TGTGCCTGGAGTGTAGGACAGAACACCGGGGAGCTGTTTTTT. It specifies CAWSVGQNTGELFF. The whole variable domain, filled in from reference TRBV30 and TRBJ2-2, reads SQTIHQWPATLVQPVGSPLSLECTVEGTSNPNLYWYRQAAGRGLQLLFYSVGIGQISSEVPQNLSASRPQDRQFILSSKKLLLSDSGFYLCAWSVGQNTGELFFGEGSRLTVL.

This clone occurred once. The V and J genes are TRBV7-2 and TRBJ2-7, with D possibly TRBD1 on 6 matching bases. Germline CDR1 is SGHTA and CDR2 is FQGNSA. The CDR3 spans 15 residues. Trimming took off 6 bases at V and 1 base at J, with 16 bases between the two ends. The CDR3 bases are TGTGCCAGCAGACTCACAGGGAAGGGGTCCTACGAGCAGTACTTC. This encodes CASRLTGKGSYEQYF. The full variable domain, in which reference TRBV7-2 and TRBJ2-7 provide the parts outside the CDR3, is GAGVSQSPSNKVTEKGKDVELRCDPISGHTALYWYRQSLGQGLEFLIYFQGNSAPDKSGLPSDRFSAERTGGSVSTLTIQRTQQEDSAVYLCASRLTGKGSYEQYFGPGTRLTVT.

The genes are TRBV19 and TRBJ1-5, with D possibly TRBD1 on 5 matching bases. CDR1 is LNHDA, CDR2 SQIVND, per germline (reference sequence). V was shortened by 5 bases and J by 6 bases, with 26 bases between the two germline ends. The CDR3 consists of 18 residues. CDR3 in DNA: TGTGCCAGTAGTGAGGGGAGGATCATAAGTCGTCGCGGTCAGCCCCAGCATTTT. Translated: CASSEGRIISRRGQPQHF.

The genes are TRBV15 and TRBJ2-5; 9 nucleotides match TRBD2. The CDR3 is 15 amino acids. V shed 0 bases, J shed 5 bases, and the junction held 4 bases outside the gene matches. CDR1 LNHNV and CDR2 YYDKDF come from the germline V gene (reference sequence). DNA of the CDR3: TGTGCCACCAGCAGAGATGGGAGCGGGAGGGAGACCCAGTACTTC. Amino acids: CATSRDGSGRETQYF.

This clone was recorded a few times. The chain carries TRBV29-1 and TRBJ1-2; maybe TRBD1 (6 bases). Trimming removed 3 bases from V and 8 bases from J, with 16 bases in between. Per germline, CDR1 SQVTM and CDR2 ANQGSEA. The CDR3 sequence is 13 residues long. The CDR3 loop reads CSVDSTGQGGYTF. The CDR3 region has the DNA TGCAGCGTTGATTCCACAGGGCAGGGAGGCTACACCTTC.

V and J are TRBV6-6 and TRBJ2-3; a weak D match, TRBD1 (6 bases). The CDR3 totals 16 residues. Germline V gene data show CDR1 as MNHNY and CDR2 as SVGAGI (reference sequence). V shed 6 bases and J shed 4 bases, with 20 bases lying between them. CDR3 in DNA: TGTGCCAGCAGCCGCTCCGGGACAACTTACCCAGATACGCAGTATTTT. It yields the protein CASSRSGTTYPDTQYF.

The rearrangement uses TRBV9 and TRBJ2-1; weak D call: TRBD1 (5 bases). The V end was cut by 0 bases, the J end by 6 bases, with 10 bases between. The CDR3 has 14 amino acids. Germline CDR1 and CDR2: SGDLS and YYNGEE. CDR3 bases: TGTGCCAGCAGCGTAGATCAGGGAATCAATGAGCAGTTCTTC. Its protein is CASSVDQGINEQFF.

CDR3 in DNA: TGTGCCAGCACTTACAGGGGGAATCGCGACTACGAGCAGTACTTC. It is translated as CASTYRGNRDYEQYF. The chain links TRBV28 to TRBJ2-7; 8 nucleotides match TRBD1. Germline V gene lookup returns CDR1 MDHEN and CDR2 SYDVKM. V dropped 7 bases and J dropped 3; count of bases not matched to a gene: 11. This CDR3 is built from 15 residues.

The chain combines TRBV12-3 or TRBV12-4 with TRBJ2-3; D gene ambiguous. The CDR3 extends over 13 amino acids. With 3 bases removed from V and 6 bases from J, the gap between germline ends came to 10 bases. In DNA form, the CDR3 reads TGTGCCAGCAGTTTGCGAATGATCGATACGCAGTATTTT. It specifies CASSLRMIDTQYF.

The J gene is TRBJ2-3, the V gene TRBV30; 13 bases are a match to TRBD2. The CDR3 length is 13 residues. With V trimmed by 6 bases and J by 5 bases, 2 bases remained unmatched. Per germline, CDR1 GTSNPN and CDR2 SVGIG (reference sequence). For the CDR3, the DNA is TGTGCCTGCAGGACTAGCGGGGGAGATACGCAGTATTTT. Protein: CACRTSGGDTQYF.

The genes are TRBV2 and TRBJ2-3, with a weak D call TRBD2 (6 bases). Per the germline V gene, CDR1 is SNHLY and CDR2 is FYNNEI. This CDR3 has 11 amino acids. The ends were cut back, 8 bases at V and 9 bases at J, with 12 bases in the middle. As DNA, the CDR3 is TGTGCCAGCGGATGGGGGGAAACGCAGTATTTT. Translated: CASGWGETQYF. The whole variable domain, filled in from reference TRBV2 and TRBJ2-3, reads EPEVTQTPSHQVTQMGQEVILRCVPISNHLYFYWYRQILGQKVEFLVSFYNNEISEKSEIFDDQFSVERPDGSNFTLKIRSTKLEDSAMYFCASGWGETQYFGPGTRLTVL.

This clone was observed a few times. The chain joins TRBV9 to TRBJ1-6; unclear D gene. V was cut by 3 bases and J by 7 bases, with 11 bases left in between. This CDR3 comprises 14 residues. Germline lookup yields CDR1 SGDLS and CDR2 YYNGEE. This CDR3 reads CASSAGGGNSPLHF. The CDR3 bases are TGTGCCAGCAGCGCAGGTGGTGGGAATTCACCCCTCCACTTT.

The V and J genes are TRBV2 and TRBJ1-5; D perhaps matches TRBD1 (6 bases). CDR3 length: 13 residues. V was cut by 6 bases and J by 4 bases, with 10 bases left in between. Germline V gene data show CDR1 as SNHLY and CDR2 as FYNNEI. This CDR3 reads CASRAGQNQPQHF. The CDR3 DNA sequence: TGTGCCAGCAGAGCTGGACAGAATCAGCCCCAGCATTTT.

In its sample, this clone ranks as medium-sized. This chain joins TRBV9 and TRBJ1-5; no firm D call. The germline V and J ends were trimmed by 0 bases and 3 bases, with 13 bases remaining between them. This CDR3 is built from 16 residues. Germline CDR1 and CDR2: SGDLS and YYNGEE. The CDR3 DNA reads TGTGCCAGCAGCGTAGAGGCAGGCCCTCCCAATCAGCCCCAGCATTTT. Translated, it gives CASSVEAGPPNQPQHF.

The chain combines TRBV7-3 with TRBJ2-1, with D perhaps matching TRBD1 (6 bases). This CDR3 has 15 amino acids. Germline values: CDR1 SGHTA, CDR2 FQGTGA. V was cut by 6 bases and J by 4 bases, with 16 bases left in between. Here the CDR3 DNA reads TGTGCCAGCAGTCTCGGACAGCCTCGATACAATGAGCAGTTCTTC. Translation gives CASSLGQPRYNEQFF. The full variable domain, completed using reference TRBV7-3 and TRBJ2-1, is GAGVSQTPSNKVTEKGKYVELRCDPISGHTALYWYRQSLGQGPEFLIYFQGTGAADDSGLPNDRFFAVRPEGSVSTLKIQRTERGDSAVYLCASSLGQPRYNEQFFGPGTRLTVL.

The rearrangement uses TRBV14 and TRBJ1-2, with 9 bases matching TRBD1. The CDR3 sequence is 14 residues long. V gave up 4 bases and J gave up 3 bases; unmatched junction bases: 3. From germline, CDR1 is SGHDN and CDR2 FVKESK. Here the CDR3 reads CASSRTGVYYGYTF. For the CDR3, the DNA is TGTGCCAGCAGCCGGACAGGGGTTTACTATGGCTACACCTTC.

This clone came up a few times. This sequence joins TRBV5-1 and TRBJ2-3, with D possibly matching TRBD2 (5 bases). The CDR3 loop spans 18 amino acids. The germline V and J ends were trimmed by 4 bases and 2 bases, with 23 bases remaining between them. The V gene's germline CDR1 is SGHRS and CDR2 YFSETQ. CDR3 amino acids: CASSDYSGSLILTDTQYF. The CDR3 region has the DNA TGCGCCAGCAGCGACTACTCTGGGTCCCTAATTCTCACAGATACGCAGTATTTT.